Reported below is one TCR beta chain. V lost 1 base, J lost 4 bases, and 6 bases stayed unmatched. The CDR3 consists of 15 residues. The germline V gene encodes CDR1 SGHTA and CDR2 FQGNSA. Method: immunoSEQ multiplex PCR; TCRdb's copy keeps in-frame clones and lacks some. The sample yields more than 2,000,000 clones, over 85% seen once. The data were obtained in a study of shared clonotypes between healthy human individuals. The clonotype was recovered from a man aged 18 to 30 in good health. Sequencing was done on a sample of naive CD4+ T cells sorted from blood. The subset denotes: CD45RA+ positively selected. The V gene is TRBV7-2, the J gene TRBJ2-7; 8 bases agree with TRBD2. The CDR3 region has the DNA TGTGCCAGCAGCTTAGAGCAAGCGGGAGCTTACGAGCAGTACTTC. Amino acid sequence: CASSLEQAGAYEQYF.